This entry concerns a single T cell receptor beta chain. Its antigen has not been determined. Per-base quality was not reported, and no clone a single base away is much larger than it. The donors were roughly 40 Caucasian individuals from Russia, aged roughly 6 to 100 years, who were systemically healthy. Approximately 9 milliliters of peripheral blood were collected from each donor into EDTA-treated Vacutainer tubes. Ficoll-Paque density-gradient centrifugation was used to isolate PBMCs, with at least 7 million per sample. Total RNA was extracted from PBMCs with Trizol reagent, with at least 6 micrograms obtained per sample. For every donor, flow cytometry on a PBMC aliquot measured the percentage of naive CD45RAhigh/CD27high T cells. Receptors were amplified or captured by 5' RACE. TCRdb lists the instrument as Illumina HiSeq 2500. A second PCR of about 6 to 12 cycles was run with a J-beta primer mix and a sample-barcoded 5' primer. A unique molecular identifier was introduced onto each TCR beta cDNA molecule by a template-switch 5' adaptor carrying 12 random nucleotides. Each sample yielded at least 2.5 million CDR3-containing paired-end reads. The Mint cDNA synthesis kit, primed by a TRBC-specific oligonucleotide, was used to synthesize first-strand cDNA from all RNA. After uracil-DNA glycosylase treatment, a first 18-cycle PCR used universal primers M1SS and BC2_uni_R on all cDNA. The authors' analysis ran thus. Each sample was normalized by randomly selecting 1 million high-quality reads, each carrying a distinct molecular identifier. Reads sharing molecular identifiers were discarded rather than binned into consensus sequences. MiTCR, run with a Q25 quality threshold and the strictest error-elimination algorithm, handled CDR3 identification, clonotype clustering and error correction. A nonparametric unseen species model with Euler transformation was used to estimate a lower bound on total TCR beta diversity. TCRdb trimmed the raw reads at Q25, called clones with MiXCR and kept productive beta chains. Every CDR3 protein is listed once, alongside the most common genes and DNA of its rows. TCRdb's processing, not the study's, gives the V and J calls here. The sample table records 600,000 or so distinct CDR3 sequences; roughly 31% of these occur just once. In total, the top ten clones hold about a sixth of the sample.

The data were obtained in a study of blood T cells in healthy people across ages (dated by TCRdb to between 2014 and 2017). In terms of the full investigation: In model experiments, template switching captured roughly one uniquely barcoded TCR beta cDNA molecule for every two T cells. The study measured age-related changes in TCR beta repertoire diversity using deep sequencing normalized with unique cDNA molecular identifiers. The study analyzed two additional independent replicas of 1 million unique cDNA reads from the same blood draw for two donors, one aged 18 to 29 and one aged 80 or older. To avoid experimental bias, donors of different ages were randomly spread across the sequencing lanes. The donors were split into four age groups: young (average around 15 years), middle-aged (nearly 40), aged (roughly 65) and long-lived (approximately 80).

Study-level results and caveats: Because the CMV infection status of the donors was unknown, age-related changes in expanded clonotypes may potentially have been confounded. Estimates of total diversity based on one million sequenced T cells were considered lower bounds and underestimates. As age increased, observed TCR beta diversity per million T cells dropped in a roughly linear way, and a significant reduction was already evident by age about 40. A strong correlation was found between observed TCR beta diversity and the percentage of naive T cells measured by flow cytometry. Compared with the aged group, the long-lived group had more naive CD4+ T cells, fewer expanded clones and increased TCR diversity, a pattern suggesting age selection. Conclusive comparison of naive and antigen-experienced compartments was prevented by the profiling of bulk unsorted PBMCs.

Trimming takes 5 bases from V and 1 base from J, and the germline ends sit 5 bases apart. From the cysteine through the phenylalanine, the CDR3 covers 12 amino acids. CDR3 DNA is the only sequence kept; it has 36 bases, read in frame from the first base. CDR1 and CDR2, looked up from the germline V gene (reference sequence), are MNHNY and SVGAGI. The rearrangement combines TRBV6-6 with TRBJ1-2, with the D gene call left open. The sample consisted of blood. The TCR originated in an elderly woman in good health. The CDR3 region has the sequence CASSPLNYGYTF. The DNA sequence follows: TGTGCCAGCAGTCCCCTTAACTATGGCTACACCTTC.